Listed below are T cell receptor beta chains from one sample, sequenced in a study of T cell responses to AZD1222 COVID-19 vaccine. The assay was immunoSEQ multiplex PCR, and TCRdb's table has in-frame clones only and misses some. The sample carries 110,000 to 150,000 clones, nearly 95% recorded once. The specimen was peripheral blood, collected on day 0 of AZD1222 vaccination. These receptors all come from an adult in good health. CDR3s leave out the opening cysteine and the closing phenylalanine or tryptophan. Each record gives: CDR3 length, J gene, V gene, CDR3 protein.

13,TRBJ2-7,TRBV5-1,ASSTAGTGDYEQY
14,TRBJ2-1,TRBV29-1,SVKGPAGGVNNEQF
11,TRBJ2-7,TRBV28,ASSLSQDYEQY
14,TRBJ1-3,TRBV5-6,ASSHIQDSSGNTIY
10,TRBJ2-7,TRBV30,AGGGTIYEQY
11,TRBJ2-1,TRBV9,ASSSGLYNEQF
13,TRBJ1-1,TRBV5-6,ASSLRDHRGTEAF
11,TRBJ1-1,TRBV19,ASTGTANTEAF
9,TRBJ2-6,TRBV30,AWSRANVLT
13,TRBJ2-1,TRBV7-7,ASSPTSGRFYEQF
12,TRBJ2-7,TRBV9,ASSEGLGAYEQY
10,TRBJ1-5,TRBV19,ASSTSRQPQH
9,TRBJ1-3,TRBV12-3/TRBV12-4,ASSIRDAAY
11,TRBJ1-5,TRBV2,AKGQGRNQPQH
14,TRBJ1-3,TRBV14,ASSRTGSYSGNTIY
13,TRBJ1-1,TRBV9,ASSSPTRGNTEAF
10,TRBJ1-1,TRBV29-1,SVSGGNTEAF
12,TRBJ2-1,TRBV10-3,AISESTGRNEQF
12,TRBJ2-5,TRBV7-8,ASSLEIRGSIQY
12,TRBJ1-1,TRBV9,ASSAGGRNTEAF
13,TRBJ1-5,TRBV27,ASSLSGQINQPQH
12,TRBJ2-7,TRBV27,ASSRDRGRYEQY
12,TRBJ2-7,TRBV7-2,ASSLRTSSYEQY
12,TRBJ1-1,TRBV27,ASSSRPWNTEAF
11,TRBJ1-5,TRBV7-2,ASSPDSNQPQH
13,TRBJ1-5,TRBV28,ASSLTGDSNQPQH
16,TRBJ2-5,TRBV3-1/TRBV3-2,ASSQDPASGIYQETQY
10,TRBJ1-5,TRBV19,ASRGANQPQH
13,TRBJ2-2,TRBV5-4,ASSPGQGDTGELF
14,TRBJ1-4,TRBV6-5,ASSYLARGGEEKLF
11,TRBJ2-5,TRBV30,AWGAVGQETQY
9,TRBJ2-1,TRBV2,ASSDYNEQF
13,TRBJ2-1,TRBV27,ASIPGLAALNEQF
14,TRBJ2-3,TRBV7-9,ASSLSGGLSTDTQY
11,TRBJ1-1,TRBV30,AWSVRGMAEAF
11,TRBJ1-1,TRBV29-1,SVGSGRDTEAF
12,TRBJ2-3,TRBV9,ASSVQGGTDTQY
10,TRBJ1-4,TRBV18,ASSRDGEKLF
13,TRBJ1-6,TRBV6-5,ASSYSGGAQSPLH
12,TRBJ2-7,TRBV27,ASSLRREGYEQY
15,TRBJ2-1,TRBV19,ASSIDPLHGRGNEQF
12,TRBJ1-2,TRBV7-9,ASSLGTGGRGYT
11,TRBJ2-7,TRBV11-2,ASSFDRPGEQY
10,TRBJ1-6,TRBV6-5,ASSYRGSPLH
14,TRBJ2-5,TRBV3-1/TRBV3-2,ASSQIGQGSGETQY
12,TRBJ1-5,TRBV28,ASSPTGEGQPQH
13,TRBJ2-1,TRBV2,ASSEAPGLAGARF
13,TRBJ1-2,TRBV7-2,ASSLMTSPGYGYT
13,TRBJ2-2,TRBV27,ASSSDSANTGELF
16,TRBJ2-1,TRBV4-1,ASSQDSLRGRSYNEQF
16,TRBJ2-6,TRBV27,ASSPRDRAIGGANVLT
13,TRBJ2-1,TRBV6-1,ASSDRDRSNNEQF
9,TRBJ2-7,TRBV20-1,SASQGYEQY
11,TRBJ1-1,TRBV30,AWSSWGDTEAF